Below are 22 T cell receptor beta chains sequenced from a single sample in a study of shared clonotypes between healthy human individuals. Terminally differentiated effector memory CD45RA+ cells were excluded from the naive CD8 cells, which were CD45RO-negative and positively selected for CCR7. Produced via immunoSEQ multiplex PCR; TCRdb's table is partial and in-frame only. Of over 2,000,000 clones listed, 90% to 95% are singletons. The sequencing sample was made of naive CD8+ T cells from PBMCs. These receptors were taken from a man between 18 and 29 years old in good health. Some clones in this sample may be carry-over from other donors' samples.

V is TRBV6-6 and J is TRBJ2-3; D gene ambiguous. The CDR3 extends over 11 amino acids. Trimming took 2 bases from V and 6 from J, leaving 3 bases between them. CDR1 is MNHNY, CDR2 SVGAGI, per germline (reference sequence). The CDR3 bases are TGTGCCAGCAGTTACATGGATACGCAGTATTTT. It yields the protein CASSYMDTQYF.

The chain is built from TRBV4-3 and TRBJ2-1; TRBD1 or TRBD2 may be the D gene (5 bases each). Germline V gene lookup returns CDR1 LGHNA and CDR2 YSLEER. Trimming removed 1 base at V and 5 bases at J, with 15 bases between. The CDR3 spans 16 residues. This CDR3 is CASSQAGTAVDNEQFF. DNA of the CDR3: TGCGCCAGCAGCCAAGCGGGGACGGCAGTCGACAATGAGCAGTTCTTC.

The chain combines TRBV6-1 with TRBJ1-1, with a possible D match to TRBD1 (6 bases). CDR1 is MNHNS, CDR2 SASEGT, per germline. The CDR3 spans 14 residues. Trimming removed 2 bases at V and 3 bases at J, with 10 bases between. This chain's CDR3 is CASSERGAYTEAFF. The CDR3 DNA reads TGTGCCAGCAGTGAACGGGGGGCCTACACTGAAGCTTTCTTT.

The chain recombines TRBV27 with TRBJ2-3, with a possible D match to TRBD1 (5 bases). This CDR3 has 12 residues. Trimming shortened V by 8 bases and J by 6 bases, and 12 bases separated the two germline ends. Per germline, CDR1 MNHEY and CDR2 SMNVEV (reference sequence). The CDR3 spells CASLKSGDTQYF. CDR3 bases: TGTGCCAGCCTTAAATCAGGGGATACGCAGTATTTT.

The chain has TRBV6-6 and TRBJ1-2; D unresolved. Germline assignment: CDR1 MNHNY and CDR2 SVGAGI (reference sequence). The CDR3 runs 12 residues. The V end was cut by 0 bases, the J end by 8 bases, with 7 bases between. The CDR3 region is CASSYSPDGYTF. The CDR3 DNA reads TGTGCCAGCAGTTACTCCCCAGACGGCTACACCTTC.

The chain links TRBV27 to TRBJ1-4; 7 bases map to TRBD1. In germline, CDR1 is MNHEY, CDR2 SMNVEV (reference sequence). The CDR3 sequence is 14 residues long. V trimming: 4 bases; J trimming: 8 bases; junction bases outside the gene matches: 7. The CDR3 is CASSSGTVAEKLFF. The CDR3 DNA sequence: TGTGCCAGCAGTTCCGGGACAGTAGCGGAAAAACTGTTTTTT.

The CDR3 nucleotides read TGTGCCAGCAGCAAAACAGGGATGGATTCACCCCTCCACTTT. It is translated as CASSKTGMDSPLHF. The chain recombines TRBV7-9 with TRBJ1-6; a possible D gene is TRBD1 (6 bases). The V and J ends lost 5 bases and 8 bases respectively, with 13 bases between them. Germline CDR1 and CDR2: SEHNR and FQNEAQ (reference sequence). This CDR3 contains 14 residues.

V is TRBV21-1 and J is TRBJ1-5; the table calls TRBD1, which could not be checked here. TRBV21-1 is reported as a pseudogene. The CDR3 length is 15 residues. CDR3 nucleotides: TGTGCCAGCAGCAAAGCGGGGCTTCGCTATCAGCCCCAGCATTTT. Its protein product is CASSKAGLRYQPQHF.

A few counts support this clone. The V gene is TRBV30, the J gene TRBJ1-1, with a weak D call TRBD1 (5 bases). Germline CDR1 reads GTSNPN; CDR2 reads SVGIG (reference sequence). V lost 2 bases and J lost 3, with 16 bases in between. The CDR3 runs 15 residues. CDR3 loop: CAWSPGGVIYTEAFF. CDR3 DNA sequence: TGTGCCTGGAGTCCTGGGGGGGTGATATACACTGAAGCTTTCTTT.

The chain employs TRBV7-3 and TRBJ2-7, with TRBD2 identical over 8 bases. CDR3 length equals 15 residues. J lost 4 bases, V lost 4 bases, and 9 bases had no gene match. The germline V gene has CDR1 SGHTA and CDR2 FQGTGA. The CDR3 DNA reads TGTGCCAGCAGCTCCGAACCCGGGACTAGATACGAGCAGTACTTC. This gives the protein CASSSEPGTRYEQYF.

V is TRBV13 and J is TRBJ2-1, with TRBD2 matching over 12 bases. The CDR3 is 16 residues long. Unmatched junction bases numbered 9, after V lost 4 bases and J lost 8 bases. Germline assignment: CDR1 PRHDT and CDR2 FYEKMQ (reference sequence). CDR3 in amino acids: CASSYGLAGWGHEQFF. Written as DNA, the CDR3 is TGTGCCAGCAGCTATGGACTAGCGGGGTGGGGACATGAGCAGTTCTTC.

This clone came up a few times. V and J are TRBV2 and TRBJ2-2; 9 nucleotides agree with TRBD1. V shed 8 bases, J shed 6 bases, and the junction held 16 bases outside the gene matches. CDR1 and CDR2 (germline): SNHLY, FYNNEI. The CDR3 extends over 17 amino acids. The chain's CDR3 is CASCFNRGQGTPGELFF. As DNA, the CDR3 is TGTGCCAGCTGCTTTAATCGGGGACAGGGTACTCCCGGGGAGCTGTTTTTT.

V gene TRBV5-6 combines with J gene TRBJ2-3; no firm D call. V was shortened by 4 bases and J by 0 bases, with 12 bases between the two germline ends. From germline, CDR1 is SGHDT and CDR2 YYEEEE. This CDR3 has 15 residues. The CDR3 reads CASSPPGRSTDTQYF. DNA of the CDR3: TGTGCCAGCAGCCCCCCAGGCAGGAGCACAGATACGCAGTATTTT.

V is TRBV4-3 and J is TRBJ2-7, with 7 bases lining up with TRBD2. This CDR3 spans 14 amino acids. V shed 0 bases and J 3 bases; nucleotides not matched to a gene: 2. The germline V gene encodes CDR1 LGHNA and CDR2 YSLEER. The CDR3: CASSQDLAVYEQYF. The CDR3 bases are TGCGCCAGCAGCCAAGACCTAGCGGTCTACGAGCAGTACTTC.

Here the CDR3 reads CASSPPGTGDMNTEAFF. The CDR3 nucleotides are TGCGCCAGCAGCCCTCCCGGGACAGGGGATATGAACACTGAAGCTTTCTTT. The chain joins TRBV5-1 to TRBJ1-1; 10 positions agree with TRBD1. Unmatched junction bases numbered 9, after V lost 4 bases and J lost 0 bases. The length of the CDR3 is 17 residues. Germline V gene sequence: CDR1 SGHRS, CDR2 YFSETQ.

The chain couples TRBV5-1 to TRBJ1-4; 7 bases are a match to TRBD1. J gave up 0 bases and V 4 bases, and 12 bases lay outside the gene matches. CDR1 is SGHRS and CDR2 is YFSETQ in the germline V gene. CDR3 size: 18 residues. CDR3: CASSPQGTDYATNEKLFF. The DNA for the CDR3 is TGCGCCAGCAGCCCTCAAGGGACAGATTATGCAACTAATGAAAAACTGTTTTTT.

CDR3 sequence (DNA): TGTGCCAGCAGCATCGGGACAACAGATACGCAGTATTTT. Translated: CASSIGTTDTQYF. The J gene is TRBJ2-3, the V gene TRBV9; the D gene is possibly TRBD1 (6 bases). The CDR3 loop spans 13 amino acids. Per the germline V gene, CDR1 is SGDLS and CDR2 is YYNGEE. V lost 4 bases and J 3 bases, leaving 9 bases between the germline ends.

This chain connects TRBV6-5 to TRBJ1-2; TRBD1 matches at 9 bases. V shed 6 bases, J shed 7 bases, and the junction held 6 bases outside the gene matches. CDR1 MNHEY and CDR2 SVGAGI come from the germline V gene. This CDR3 region has 13 residues. This chain's CDR3 is CASRLQGASGYTF. DNA for the CDR3: TGTGCCAGCAGGCTACAGGGGGCGAGTGGCTACACCTTC.

In DNA form, the CDR3 reads TGCGCCAGCAGCCCCGGATTGGGGGGGACCCAGTACTTC. Amino acids: CASSPGLGGTQYF. This chain links TRBV5-1 with TRBJ2-5, with a weak D call TRBD2 (6 bases). Germline V gene sequence: CDR1 SGHRS, CDR2 YFSETQ. The CDR3 is 13 amino acids. The germline V and J ends were trimmed by 4 bases and 7 bases, with 14 bases remaining between them.

The chain employs TRBV5-4 and TRBJ1-1; 7 bases match TRBD1. Germline values: CDR1 SGHNT, CDR2 YYREEE (reference sequence). With 0 bases clipped from V and 1 base from J, the junction kept 3 bases outside the gene matches. This CDR3 region has 15 residues. The CDR3 sequence is CASSLGGQTNTEAFF. DNA of the CDR3: TGTGCCAGCAGCTTGGGGGGACAGACGAACACTGAAGCTTTCTTT.

This chain uses TRBV5-6 with TRBJ2-7; tentative D call: TRBD1 (5 bases). The germline V and J ends were trimmed by 3 bases and 3 bases, with 13 bases remaining between them. This CDR3 has 14 amino acids. Germline V gene sequence: CDR1 SGHDT, CDR2 YYEEEE. The CDR3 is CASSSIAQVYEQYF. The CDR3 coding sequence is TGTGCCAGCAGCTCGATTGCACAGGTCTACGAGCAGTACTTC.

The J gene is TRBJ2-7, the V gene TRBV27; 7 bases map to TRBD2. This CDR3 spans 15 amino acids. Losses at the gene ends were 6 bases for V and 2 bases for J; bases not matched to a gene: 10. Per the germline V gene, CDR1 is MNHEY and CDR2 is SMNVEV (reference sequence). The CDR3 DNA sequence: TGTGCCAGCAGCCCTAGCGGCCCAACCACCTACGAGCAGTACTTC. This sequence encodes CASSPSGPTTYEQYF.